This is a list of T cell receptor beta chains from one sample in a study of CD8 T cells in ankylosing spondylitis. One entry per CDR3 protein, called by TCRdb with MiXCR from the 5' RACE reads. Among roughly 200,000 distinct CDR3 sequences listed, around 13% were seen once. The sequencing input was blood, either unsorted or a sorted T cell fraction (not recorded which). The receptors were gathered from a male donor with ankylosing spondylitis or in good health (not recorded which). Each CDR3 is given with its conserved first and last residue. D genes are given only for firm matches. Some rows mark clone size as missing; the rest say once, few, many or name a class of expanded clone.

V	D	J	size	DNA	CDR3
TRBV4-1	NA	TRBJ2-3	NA	TGCGCCAGCAGTCTTAGAGGGGACTTAAGCACAGATACGCAGTATTTT	CASSLRGDLSTDTQYF
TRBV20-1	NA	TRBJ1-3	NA	TGCAGTGCTAGAGATAACGACAGATCCTCTGGAAACACCATATATTTT	CSARDNDRSSGNTIYF
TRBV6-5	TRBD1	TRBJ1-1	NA	TGTGCCAGCAGTTACGGAGAGGGACAGCTTGAAGCTTTCTTT	CASSYGEGQLEAFF
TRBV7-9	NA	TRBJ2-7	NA	TGTGCCAGCAGCTTGGACAGTGCCTACGAGCAGTACTTC	CASSLDSAYEQYF
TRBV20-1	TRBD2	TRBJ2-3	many	TGCAGTGCCAAGCGGGGGGGATCAGATACGCAGTATTTT	CSAKRGGSDTQYF
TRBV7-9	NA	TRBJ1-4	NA	TGTGCCAGCAGCTTAGTTCAGCCGAATGAAAAACTGTTTTTT	CASSLVQPNEKLFF
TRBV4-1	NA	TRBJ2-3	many	TGCGCCAGCAGCCTCAACAATCGGAGGGCAGATACGCAGTATTTT	CASSLNNRRADTQYF
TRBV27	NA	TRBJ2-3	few	TGTGCCAGCAGCAAGCTGCTCAGCACAGATACGCAGTATTTT	CASSKLLSTDTQYF
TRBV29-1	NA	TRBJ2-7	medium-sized	TGCAGCGTTGGGACCACTTACGAGCAGTACTTC	CSVGTTYEQYF
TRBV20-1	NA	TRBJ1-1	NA	TGCAGTGCTAGATCGGGGACCAGGGGCCCGAACACTGAAGCTTTCTTT	CSARSGTRGPNTEAFF
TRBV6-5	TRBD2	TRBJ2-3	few	TGTGCCAGCAGTTACTCGTCCCTAGCGGGCCCGCTCACAGATACGCAGTATTTT	CASSYSSLAGPLTDTQYF
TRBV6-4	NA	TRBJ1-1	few	TGTGCCAGCAGTGACTCAGGGATACTCACTGAAGCTTTCTTT	CASSDSGILTEAFF
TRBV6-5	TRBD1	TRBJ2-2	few	TGTGCCAGCAGTTACTCGTGGGGGAACAGGGGCGGGCTGTTTTTT	CASSYSWGNRGGLFF
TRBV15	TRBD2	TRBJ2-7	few	TGTGCCACCAGCAGTGTTACCGGGACTAGCGTTAGCTCCTACGAGCAGTACTTC	CATSSVTGTSVSSYEQYF